The present TCR beta chain was sequenced within a study of shared clonotypes between healthy human individuals. Regarding the study as a whole: Naive subsets typically showed greater estimated richness than memory subsets.

Measured with immunoSEQ multiplex PCR; TCRdb has only the in-frame clones, and not every one. The sample contains about 510,000 clones, 90% to 96% of which appear only once. The V gene's germline CDR1 is SNHLY and CDR2 FYNNEI. The CDR3 totals 13 residues. In the CD4+ fraction, cells were divided into CD45RA+ naive and CD45RA-negative memory subsets. Concerning this clone: The antigen is not known.

This clonotype originated in a woman aged 30 to 39 in good health. This rearrangement joins TRBV2 to TRBJ2-5; 8 bases are shared with TRBD2. The J call may be in error: the DNA end matches TRBJ2-7 better. The sequenced sample consisted of naive CD4+ T cells sorted from blood. The subset was: CD45RA+ positively selected. The chain's CDR3 is CASRIGRAYEQYF. CDR3 bases: TGTGCCAGCAGGATCGGGAGGGCCTACGAGCAGTACTTC.